A selection of T cell receptor beta chains follows, all from one sample in a study of monozygotic twins with inflammatory bowel disease. Each CDR3 protein gets one entry in TCRdb, which reprocessed the 5' RACE reads and gives no DNA. This repertoire comprises 300,000 to 400,000 distinct CDR3 sequences; its ten largest clones make up approximately 2.8%. The sequencing sample was made of blood. Receptors originate from a human donor with ulcerative colitis or Crohn's disease, or a healthy co-twin of an affected twin (not recorded which). Each CDR3 is given with its conserved first and last residue.

TRBV6-1	TRBJ1-1	CASSEHRENTEAFF
TRBV15	TRBJ1-6	CATSRDRDRGSPLHF
TRBV20-1	TRBJ1-3	CSAISSGNTIYF
TRBV5-6	TRBJ2-3	CASIPWGGGTDTQYF
TRBV12-3/TRBV12-4	TRBJ2-5	CASSRNGGGETQYF
TRBV7-8	TRBJ2-3	CASSLVFRDRGFF
TRBV25-1	TRBJ1-1	CASREGVTNTEAFF
TRBV7-2	TRBJ2-4	CASRGVPSIQYF
TRBV24-1	TRBJ2-3	CATSESADTQYF
TRBV5-1	TRBJ2-5	CASSPRRGQWETQYF
TRBV5-1	TRBJ1-2	CASSLDADGYTF
TRBV12-3/TRBV12-4	TRBJ2-6	CASSSLITGTGANVLTF
TRBV5-1	TRBJ1-1	CASSLDRGFLAFF
TRBV9	TRBJ2-1	CASSEFNEQFF
TRBV10-3	TRBJ2-5	CATNRDREETQYF
TRBV28	TRBJ2-7	CASSFRHPIWYEQYF
TRBV7-7	TRBJ2-2	CASSPTRGGLSGELFF
TRBV21-1	TRBJ2-7	CASSKAKQLCYEQYF
TRBV6-5	TRBJ2-7	CASSDVEGFYEQYF
TRBV30	TRBJ2-7	CAWSVLDEQYF
TRBV12-3/TRBV12-4	TRBJ1-1	CASSRRQGQIGTEAFF
TRBV7-3	TRBJ2-3	CASSQMGDTVGDTQYF
TRBV7-9	TRBJ2-3	CASSASTDTQYF
TRBV29-1	TRBJ1-1	CSTLTGTGIIVEAFF
TRBV4-3	TRBJ2-5	CASSQVQGAYQETQYF
TRBV4-3	TRBJ2-7	CASSPSWTGTYEQYF
TRBV20-1	TRBJ2-2	CSAHRPGLGSSGELFF
TRBV28	TRBJ2-3	CASSLAGGAEDTQYF
TRBV4-3	TRBJ1-1	CASSQPGEGSDTEAFF
TRBV27	TRBJ1-5	CASSPTGSGNQPQHF
TRBV3-1	TRBJ2-7	CASSQPGQGAHEQYF
TRBV18	TRBJ2-5	CASSPQTGETQYF
TRBV4-1	TRBJ2-1	CASSQDRTGRYNEQFF
TRBV5-8	TRBJ2-1	CASSLGSGGAVAYNEQFF
TRBV7-9	TRBJ2-5	CASSWGRKTGNETQYF
TRBV6-5	TRBJ2-3	CASSKTGDTQYF
TRBV3-1	TRBJ2-7	CASSQLDSGSYEQYF
TRBV5-1	TRBJ2-7	CASSPLSGVSYEQYF
TRBV5-1	TRBJ2-7	CASSKTSGDPYEQYF
TRBV12-3/TRBV12-4	TRBJ2-1	CASSRGQGRSYNGQFF
TRBV6-2/TRBV6-3	TRBJ2-7	CASRKPLVGTYYEQYF
TRBV7-3	TRBJ2-5	CASSPPPTSGETQYF
TRBV5-4	TRBJ2-5	CASSWEGEETQYF
TRBV20-1	TRBJ1-5	CSARGTGNSNQPQRF